This TCR beta chain is from a study of neurological immune-mediated disorders. Overall study findings and caveats: When grouped phylogenetically, the repertoires of 18 of the 34 multiple sclerosis patients fell together in one related-CDR3 cluster, which is a possible signature.

The J segment lost 5 bases and the V segment lost 0 bases, leaving 6 bases of the junction unmatched. The CDR3 spans 15 residues. CDR1 SGHRS and CDR2 YFSETQ come from the germline V gene. 5'RACE generated cDNA with 10-nucleotide random UMIs. TCRdb recomputed calls from the 5' RACE reads with MiXCR, one row per CDR3 protein. The table records some 60,000 distinct CDR3 sequences, roughly 3.5% of them present only once. For the unsorted libraries, 2 million PBMCs stored at -80 C served as input. The sample holds many counts of this clonotype. Its antigen is as yet unknown. This chain connects TRBV5-1 to TRBJ2-3, with 7 bases matching TRBD1. The specimen sequenced was PBMCs. This TCR was recovered from a woman younger than 45 with multiple sclerosis. CDR3 protein: CASSLGDRDRDTQYF. Written as DNA, the CDR3 is TGCGCCAGCAGCTTGGGCGACAGGGATAGAGATACGCAGTATTTT.